Listed here are 22 T cell receptor beta chains from one sample, sequenced in a study of blood T cell repertoires in COVID-19. The method was immunoSEQ multiplex PCR; TCRdb's version includes in-frame clones alone and lacks a portion of them. Of 85,000 to 130,000 clones in the sample, 84% were seen once. Sequenced sample: peripheral blood. Receptor source: a man aged 55 to 70 with acute or convalescent COVID-19.

The chain employs TRBV9 and TRBJ1-2, with D unclear. The CDR3 is 14 amino acids. CDR1 SGDLS and CDR2 YYNGEE come from the germline V gene. V was trimmed by 0 bases and J by 4 bases, leaving 10 bases between them. In nucleotides, the CDR3 is TGTGCCAGCAGCGTAGGCAGTGAGGGCTATGGCTACACCTTC. Residues: CASSVGSEGYGYTF.

This clone has a handful of counts. The CDR3 DNA reads as TGTGCCACCAGTGACCAGCAGGACAGCTATGGCTACACCTTC. This translates into CATSDQQDSYGYTF. The chain is built from TRBV24-1 and TRBJ1-2, with D tentatively TRBD1 (6 bases). This CDR3 spans 14 amino acids. V was trimmed by 4 bases and J by 4 bases, leaving 12 bases between them. Germline assignment: CDR1 KGHDR and CDR2 SFDVKD.

The rearrangement uses TRBV2 and TRBJ2-7; D is possibly TRBD1 (5 bases). Looked up from germline, CDR1 is SNHLY and CDR2 is FYNNEI. The CDR3 extends over 12 amino acids. Trimming took 4 bases from V and 4 from J, leaving 8 bases between them. CDR3 region: CASSAQGYEQYV. In DNA, the CDR3 is TGTGCCAGCAGTGCGCAGGGATACGAGCAGTACGTC.

This chain connects TRBV5-1 to TRBJ2-2; 8 bases match TRBD1. J was trimmed by 6 bases and V by 4 bases; bases with no gene match: 8. Germline CDR1 and CDR2: SGHRS and YFSETQ. There are 15 residues in the CDR3. DNA of the CDR3: TGCGCCAGCAGCCAAACCGCAGGGGGCCCCGGGGAGCTGTTTTTT. Its protein is CASSQTAGGPGELFF. Drawing the rest from reference TRBV5-1 and TRBJ2-2, the complete variable domain is KAGVTQTPRYLIKTRGQQVTLSCSPISGHRSVSWYQQTPGQGLQFLFEYFSETQRNKGNFPGRFSGRQFSNSRSEMNVSTLELGDSALYLCASSQTAGGPGELFFGEGSRLTVL.

The rearrangement joins TRBV18 to TRBJ1-6; 12 bases fit TRBD1. Germline CDR1 is KGHSH and CDR2 is LQKENI. Unmatched junction bases numbered 5, after V lost 1 base and J lost 10 bases. CDR3 length equals 16 residues. CDR3 protein: CASSPLRDRGLSPLHF. The CDR3, as DNA: TGTGCCAGCTCACCACTTCGGGACAGGGGGCTCTCACCCCTCCACTTT.

CDR3 nucleotides: TGCGCCAGCAATGACGGGACAGCTACAGATACGCAGTATTTT. Encoded protein: CASNDGTATDTQYF. The rearrangement uses TRBV10-1 and TRBJ2-3; 7 nucleotides align to TRBD1. Trimming removed 7 bases from V and 3 bases from J; junction bases left unmatched: 7. This CDR3 contains 14 residues. CDR1 WNHNN and CDR2 SYGVQD come from the germline V gene (reference sequence).

V gene TRBV30 combines with J gene TRBJ1-1; the D gene is possibly TRBD1 (5 bases). Germline assignment: CDR1 GTSNPN and CDR2 SVGIG (reference sequence). This CDR3 is built from 14 residues. The germline V and J ends were trimmed by 2 bases and 1 base, with 11 bases remaining between them. The CDR3, as DNA: TGTGCCTGGAGTTGGCGCGACAGGAACACTGAAGCTTTCTTT. Amino acid sequence: CAWSWRDRNTEAFF.

The chain recombines TRBV7-9 with TRBJ2-2; D unresolved. Germline V gene sequence: CDR1 SEHNR, CDR2 FQNEAQ (reference sequence). The CDR3 has 13 amino acids. The V gene lost 5 bases and the J gene lost 4 bases, with 8 bases spanning the gap. The CDR3 DNA follows: TGTGCCAGCAGCCCTGTCTCCACCGGGGAGCTGTTTTTT. The encoded protein is CASSPVSTGELFF.

The chain employs TRBV24-1 and TRBJ2-3, with TRBD2 matching 10 bases. Germline V gives CDR1 KGHDR, CDR2 SFDVKD. V lost 3 bases, J lost 4 bases, and 9 bases stayed unmatched. The CDR3 contains 17 residues. The CDR3 DNA reads as TGTGCCACCAGTGATCCTGGACTAGCGGACCTTTCAGATACGCAGTATTTT. As protein: CATSDPGLADLSDTQYF.

The chain couples TRBV3-1 (or the pseudogene TRBV3-2) to TRBJ2-5, with D perhaps TRBD2 (5 bases). Germline CDR1 is LGHDT and CDR2 is YNNKEL (reference sequence). Trimming removed 3 bases from V and 7 bases from J, with 15 bases in between. The CDR3 spans 14 residues. The CDR3: CASSQSLAEGTQYF. In DNA, the CDR3 is TGTGCCAGCAGCCAGTCCTTGGCCGAGGGGACCCAGTACTTC.

This chain joins TRBV2 and TRBJ1-2; D unclear. V lost 3 bases and J lost 3, with 20 bases in between. The CDR3 has 17 residues. Germline loops: CDR1 SNHLY, CDR2 FYNNEI. The CDR3 DNA is TGTGCCAGCAGTGATTCGAGGGCAGCCCAAGAGGACTATGGCTACACCTTC. This encodes CASSDSRAAQEDYGYTF.

The chain uses TRBV4-2 and TRBJ2-5, with D possibly matching TRBD2 (5 bases). CDR1 is LGHNA, CDR2 YNFKEQ, per germline. Trimming removed 4 bases from V and 3 bases from J, with 9 bases in between. This CDR3 has 13 residues. The chain's CDR3 is CASSRLSKETQYF. The CDR3, as DNA: TGTGCCAGCAGCCGACTATCCAAAGAGACCCAGTACTTC.

The chain has TRBV6-5 and TRBJ1-4, with 10 nucleotides matching TRBD1. CDR3 size: 13 residues. The V and J ends lost 4 bases and 13 bases, in that order; junction bases with no gene match: 6. Germline V gives CDR1 MNHEY, CDR2 SVGAGI. CDR3 sequence reads: CASSWGQGFGLFF. The CDR3 DNA reads TGTGCCAGCAGTTGGGGACAGGGGTTTGGACTGTTTTTT.

This clone turned up a few times. The chain joins TRBV7-8 to TRBJ1-5; no clear D. The CDR3 has 13 amino acids. Per the germline V gene, CDR1 is SGHVS and CDR2 is FQNEAQ. V was trimmed by 1 base and J by 7 bases, leaving 8 bases between them. The CDR3 region has the DNA TGTGCCAGCAGCTTAGGTTCGTCGCAGCCCCAGCATTTT. Translating it yields CASSLGSSQPQHF.

The chain carries TRBV7-4 and TRBJ2-6; tentatively, D is TRBD1 (5 bases). Trimming took 5 bases from V and 2 from J, leaving 19 bases between them. The CDR3 totals 18 residues. Per germline, CDR1 SGHVT and CDR2 SQSDAQ. In DNA form, the CDR3 reads TGTGCCAGCAGCATGACAGAAAGGCTATCGCCTGGGGCCAACGTCCTGACTTTC. It specifies CASSMTERLSPGANVLTF.

The V gene is TRBV5-1, the J gene TRBJ1-4; 7 bases match TRBD1. Germline CDR1 and CDR2: SGHRS and YFSETQ. Germline trimming cut 3 bases from V and 4 bases from J; bases unmatched to any gene: 6. The CDR3 contains 15 residues. CDR3 in DNA: TGCGCCAGCAGCTCGACAGGGCGGGATAATGAAAAACTGTTTTTT. Translation gives CASSSTGRDNEKLFF.

The J gene is TRBJ1-4, the V gene TRBV2; D may be TRBD1 (5 bases). The CDR3 spans 13 residues. Trimming took off 4 bases at V and 5 bases at J, with 8 bases between the two ends. Germline lookup yields CDR1 SNHLY and CDR2 FYNNEI. CDR3 sequence reads: CASSGSGNEKLFF. The DNA of the CDR3 is TGTGCCAGCAGTGGTTCAGGGAATGAAAAACTGTTTTTT.

V is TRBV5-1 and J is TRBJ2-7; D is possibly TRBD2 (6 bases). V gave up 0 bases and J gave up 5 bases, with 12 bases separating them. The CDR3 contains 14 residues. CDR1 SGHRS and CDR2 YFSETQ come from the germline V gene. CDR3 in amino acids: CASSLAGGTNEQYF. In DNA, the CDR3 is TGCGCCAGCAGCTTGGCCGGGGGAACGAACGAGCAGTACTTC.

CDR3 region: CASSLNSGRADEQFF. CDR3 sequence (DNA): TGTGCCAGCAGCTTAAACAGCGGGAGGGCCGATGAGCAGTTCTTC. The rearrangement links TRBV11-2 to TRBJ2-1; 10 positions match TRBD2. CDR1 is SGHAT and CDR2 is FQNNGV in the germline V gene. V shed 2 bases, J shed 8 bases, and the junction held 6 bases outside the gene matches. There are 15 residues in the CDR3.

The rearrangement joins TRBV15 to TRBJ1-1, with no clear D. The CDR3 runs 15 residues. The V end lost 3 bases, the J end lost 1 base, and 12 bases lay between the germline ends. Germline values: CDR1 LNHNV, CDR2 YYDKDF (reference sequence). Here the CDR3 DNA reads TGTGCCACCAGCAGGGAAAGCCAGCGGAACACTGAAGCTTTCTTT. Protein: CATSRESQRNTEAFF.

V gene TRBV19 combines with J gene TRBJ2-7; D may be TRBD1 (5 bases). The germline gives CDR1 LNHDA, CDR2 SQIVND (reference sequence). V was trimmed by 1 base and J by 2 bases, leaving 12 bases between them. This CDR3 has 15 residues. The CDR3 protein is CASSIVAGQTYEQYF. The CDR3 DNA follows: TGTGCCAGTAGTATAGTTGCAGGGCAAACCTACGAGCAGTACTTC. The full variable domain, with the rest looked up from reference TRBV19 and TRBJ2-7, is DGGITQSPKYLFRKEGQNVTLSCEQNLNHDAMYWYRQDPGQGLRLIYYSQIVNDFQKGDIAEGYSVSREKKESFPLTVTSAQKNPTAFYLCASSIVAGQTYEQYFGPGTRLTVT.

V is TRBV30 and J is TRBJ1-1, with D tentatively TRBD1 (5 bases). The CDR3 has 14 residues. From germline, CDR1 is GTSNPN and CDR2 SVGIG (reference sequence). V was clipped by 2 bases and J by 0 bases, with 10 bases between them. Here the CDR3 reads CAWSRNRLNTEAFF. The CDR3 nucleotides are TGTGCCTGGAGTAGGAACAGGTTGAACACTGAAGCTTTCTTT.